This section outlines one T cell receptor beta chain sequence together with its context. Its binding antigen is unknown. Nothing much larger sits one base from this clone, and base qualities are not available. In light of the paper, this sample's time point label describes: cycle 1 day 1 (C1D1), immediately before nivolumab initiation. All trial patients had relapsed after autologous stem cell transplantation, with cohorts A, B and C differing in prior brentuximab vedotin exposure. The trial cohort included around 56 patients with relapsed/refractory classical Hodgkin lymphoma, and each patient had a best overall response of complete response, partial response or progressive disease. In the multi-cohort phase II CheckMate 205 trial, trial patients received single-agent nivolumab. An independent review committee assessed best overall response by applying the 2007 International Working Group response criteria. Trial PBMCs were obtained immediately prior to nivolumab initiation (C1D1) and on therapy at cycle 2 day 1 and cycle 4 day 1. After peripheral blood was drawn into 8 mL Vacutainer Cell Preparation Tubes, PBMCs were isolated by centrifugation and then cryopreserved.

Genomic DNA was isolated using the Qiagen DNeasy kit from unsorted PBMCs as well as from negatively selected CD4+ and CD8+ fractions. TCR beta CDR3 regions were amplified by immunoSEQ multiplex PCR using primers annealing to V and J segments. A synthetic immune receptor repertoire was used to minimize amplification bias, and remaining bias was computationally removed after sequencing. As for the original processing: Repertoire diversity was quantified as the Shannon entropy index using custom Python scripts. The unsorted, CD4+ and CD8+ repertoires were each analyzed separately, with the exception of combined analyses, where CD4+ and CD8+ sequences were merged in silico. Clonal expansion was defined as a frequency increase of at least 2-fold after treatment compared with C1D1, and clones undetected at baseline were assigned a pseudocount of 0.5. Clones with 0 or 1 copy at C1D1 were defined as singleton clones, while clones with 2 or more copies were defined as non-singleton clones. Clones expanded in unsorted samples were assigned a CD4+, CD8+ or unknown annotation through matching of protein sequences in sorted samples from the same patient. Wilcoxon tests on paired samples were used to test changes in diversity from C1D1 to C4D1. In TCRdb, the immuneACCESS table is reduced to in-frame sequences with V and J assigned. These tables do not hold every clone; where another copy was compared, an unresolved V gene accounts for under half, and the others remain unexplained. Clonal size and the V and J genes are those of that table, whereas D and trimming came from the DNA. For this sample the table gives about 17,000 clones, of which about four fifths were detected only once. About 5% of the sample is held by the ten biggest clonotypes.

This sample is drawn from a study of PD-1 blockade in classical Hodgkin lymphoma (dated by TCRdb to between 2020 and 2021). Background for the entire study: Nivolumab dosing was 3 mg/kg intravenously every 2 weeks, continuing until either disease progression or unacceptable toxicity. The study used CyTOF and TCR beta sequencing to define a peripheral blood immune signature of response to PD-1 blockade in classical Hodgkin lymphoma. Broader findings and caveats from the paper: Among trial patients, those achieving complete response had baseline diversity similar to that of newly diagnosed patients, while diversity was significantly lower in partial responders and progressors. Newly diagnosed patients were reported to have lower baseline TCR diversity than healthy donors, and relapsed/refractory patients were reported to have lower baseline TCR diversity still. Lower diversity was observed in patients in whom nivolumab was started less than 1 year after ASCT, and these patients were excluded from later analyses so that confounding by immune reconstitution would be avoided. CD4+ but not CD8+ TCR diversity rose significantly by C4D1 (p=0.0027 vs p=0.16), most apparent in complete responders (p=0.02). The study covered only a single clinical trial cohort, and the causes of the repertoire differences, possibly disease activity or prior therapy, were still not defined.

The V and J ends are trimmed by 8 bases and 1 base, leaving 5 bases between them. From cysteine to phenylalanine, the CDR3 is 10 amino acids long. This entry keeps only the CDR3 DNA: 30 bases, framed from base 1. The germline V gene provides CDR1 SQVTM and CDR2 ANQGSEA. The input for sequencing was peripheral blood mononuclear cells (PBMCs), taken at baseline. The receptor comes from a human donor with classical Hodgkin lymphoma. The rearrangement combines TRBV29-1 with TRBJ1-1; the D gene remains uncertain. The CDR3 reads CSIANTEAFF. The DNA sequence is given as TGCAGCATAGCGAACACTGAAGCTTTCTTT.